This TCR beta chain was sequenced for a study of OX40 agonist ivuxolimab in advanced cancers. As for the study in general: The study enrolled dose-escalation patients with hepatocellular carcinoma, melanoma, renal cell or head and neck cancer. Of mixed ages from about 23 to 79 and averaging about 56 years, the group was more than 65% male. Study findings and constraints: At doses 0.1 to 3.0 mg/kg, CD4+ and CD8+ clones expanded.

From germline, CDR1 is SGHTA and CDR2 FQGNSA. CDR3 length equals 15 residues. The ends were cut back, 1 base at V and 1 base at J, with 10 bases in the middle. Sequencing was performed with immunoSEQ multiplex PCR; in TCRdb, only in-frame clones are kept and a portion is missing. In the table there are 60,000 to 85,000 clones, under 90% of which are singletons. A note on this clone: Its target is not known.

The sample here was CD4+ or CD8+ T cells sorted from blood, taken in a trial of the OX40 agonist ivuxolimab. This clonotype was sampled from an adult with an advanced solid tumor such as melanoma, head and neck, liver or kidney cancer. The rearrangement joins TRBV7-2 to TRBJ2-5; D remains ambiguous. The CDR3 DNA reads TGTGCCAGCAGCTTAGACCGCGGACCCCAAGAGACCCAGTACTTC. Its protein product is CASSLDRGPQETQYF.